One sample yielded the 10 T cell receptor beta chains listed below, sequenced in a study of T cells after posttransplantation cyclophosphamide. Sequenced by immunoSEQ multiplex PCR; TCRdb stores in-frame clones only, minus some. Of 3,000 or so clones in the sample, roughly 84% were seen once. The sample taken for sequencing was CD8+ T cells sorted from bone marrow. The origin of the receptors is a woman aged 60 to 75 in good health, CMV-negative, and a related stem cell transplant donor.

V gene TRBV5-1 combines with J gene TRBJ1-1; D is possibly TRBD1 (5 bases). V was shortened by 2 bases and J by 7 bases, with 12 bases between the two germline ends. The CDR3 consists of 13 residues. Per the germline V gene, CDR1 is SGHRS and CDR2 is YFSETQ. CDR3 coding DNA: TGCGCCAGCAGCTTTGTTTCCGGGGGTGAAGCTTTCTTT. Translated, it gives CASSFVSGGEAFF.

V usage is TRBV11-2 and J usage is TRBJ2-3, with 7 bases that match TRBD2. Trimming cost V 1 base and J 5 bases; bases outside gene matches: 9. This CDR3 has 16 residues. Germline values: CDR1 SGHAT, CDR2 FQNNGV. The CDR3 nucleotides are TGTGCCAGCAGCTTAGGGCCAGCGGGGTTTGGAGATACGCAGTATTTT. Residues: CASSLGPAGFGDTQYF.

This chain connects TRBV7-6 to TRBJ2-2; 9 bases align to TRBD1. This CDR3 region has 17 residues. V gave up 2 bases and J gave up 3 bases; unmatched junction bases: 7. Germline V gives CDR1 SGHVS, CDR2 FNYEAQ. The CDR3 here is CASSLRRTGEYTGELFF. In nucleotides, the CDR3 is TGTGCCAGCAGCTTACGACGGACAGGGGAATACACCGGGGAGCTGTTTTTT.

The chain links TRBV28 to TRBJ1-1; 7 bases agree with TRBD1. The V and J ends lost 4 bases and 1 base, in that order; junction bases with no gene match: 6. This CDR3 is built from 15 residues. CDR1 and CDR2 (germline): MDHEN, SYDVKM. CDR3 protein: CASSSRQGGNTEAFF. In DNA form, the CDR3 reads TGTGCCAGCAGTTCCAGACAGGGAGGGAACACTGAAGCTTTCTTT.

The J gene is TRBJ2-7, the V gene TRBV15; a weak D match, TRBD1 (6 bases). Looked up from germline, CDR1 is LNHNV and CDR2 is YYDKDF (reference sequence). Trimming removed 3 bases at V and 5 bases at J, with 11 bases between. CDR3 length: 13 amino acids. CDR3 residues: CATSSQGIDEQYF. The CDR3 DNA is TGTGCCACCAGCAGCCAGGGGATCGACGAGCAGTACTTC.

V and J are TRBV27 and TRBJ2-7; the D gene is possibly TRBD1 (6 bases). CDR1 MNHEY and CDR2 SMNVEV come from the germline V gene (reference sequence). Trimming removed 6 bases at V and 0 bases at J, with 15 bases between. The CDR3 has 15 residues. CDR3 nucleotides: TGTGCCAGCAGCCCGATCCCGGACAGCTCCTACGAGCAGTACTTC. Protein product: CASSPIPDSSYEQYF.

The chain recombines TRBV27 with TRBJ1-1, with TRBD1 as a possible D gene (5 bases). Trimming stripped 0 bases from V and 3 bases from J, with 11 bases between. Germline-derived CDR1 and CDR2 are MNHEY and SMNVEV (reference sequence). This CDR3 is built from 15 residues. Here the CDR3 reads CASSLSYGADTEAFF. CDR3 coding DNA: TGTGCCAGCAGTTTATCATATGGGGCCGACACTGAAGCTTTCTTT.

The chain recombines TRBV9 with TRBJ2-5, with D perhaps TRBD2 (6 bases). The CDR3 contains 13 residues. Trimming left V 0 bases short and J 6 bases short, with 9 bases between. Germline assignment: CDR1 SGDLS and CDR2 YYNGEE. This CDR3 is CASSVGGGKTQYF. The DNA of the CDR3 is TGTGCCAGCAGCGTAGGTGGGGGGAAGACCCAGTACTTC.

The rearrangement links TRBV7-6 to TRBJ2-5, with TRBD2 matching 7 bases. TRBJ2-7 matches the DNA end more closely, so the J call is doubtful. The CDR3 runs 14 residues. The germline gives CDR1 SGHVS, CDR2 FNYEAQ. The CDR3 protein is CASSRLSGNYEQYF. The CDR3 DNA is TGTGCCAGCAGCCGACTGAGCGGGAATTACGAGCAGTACTTC.

The J gene is TRBJ1-1, the V gene TRBV2; D ambiguous. The V end lost 2 bases, the J end lost 2 bases, and 12 bases lay between the germline ends. Germline V gene data show CDR1 as SNHLY and CDR2 as FYNNEI. CDR3 length equals 15 residues. The CDR3 here is CASSEPRGINTEAFF. In DNA, the CDR3 is TGTGCCAGCAGTGAACCCCGCGGGATTAACACTGAAGCTTTCTTT. The entire variable domain, with the rest obtained from reference TRBV2 and TRBJ1-1, is as follows: EPEVTQTPSHQVTQMGQEVILRCVPISNHLYFYWYRQILGQKVEFLVSFYNNEISEKSEIFDDQFSVERPDGSNFTLKIRSTKLEDSAMYFCASSEPRGINTEAFFGQGTRLTVV.